This T cell receptor beta chain was profiled in a study of T-cell reconstitution after alpha-beta-depleted transplantation in children. This clonotype came up a few times. Preparation of the TCRbeta library involved a method that used unique molecular identifiers. TCRdb re-analysed the PCR reads in MiXCR, keeping a single row per CDR3 protein. Of approximately 400,000 distinct CDR3 sequences listed, around 9.9% were seen once; the top ten hold over 4.5%. The CDR3 sequence is 16 residues long. Trimming cost V 4 bases and J 4 bases, with 16 bases left between them. The germline CDR1 and CDR2 sequences are KGHSH and LQKENI.

This clonotype was sampled from a human donor who donated a stem cell graft to a child with acute myeloid leukemia. The sample consisted of PBMCs from the stem cell graft donor, taken from the stem cell graft. V usage is TRBV18 and J usage is TRBJ2-2; D perhaps matches TRBD1 (5 bases). CDR3 in DNA: TGTGCCAGCTCACGATTCAACCAGGGCGGCACCGGGGAGCTGTTTTTT. Amino acid sequence: CASSRFNQGGTGELFF.